One sample yielded the 31 T cell receptor beta chains listed below, sequenced in a study of beta chain features in type 1 diabetes. What these receptors recognize is not known. The isolated RNA, all of it, was reverse transcribed, so expressed TCRB transcripts were what got sequenced. Generated by immunoSEQ multiplex PCR, the TCRdb table keeps only in-frame clones and is missing some. The table includes around 250,000 clones, approximately 14% detected once. Broader study findings: Moderately but significantly shorter TCRB CDR3s were found in Type 1 diabetes patients in all four CD4+ subsets.

The material sequenced was naive CD4+ T cells from blood. The receptors here all came from a man under 40 with type 1 diabetes.

V usage is TRBV7-3 and J usage is TRBJ2-7, with TRBD2 matching 7 bases. The CDR3 covers 13 residues. The trim removed 4 bases at V and 6 bases at J, leaving 6 bases unmatched. Germline assignment: CDR1 SGHTA and CDR2 FQGTGA. The DNA of the CDR3 is TGTGCCAGCAGCTCAACAACGGGAGGCGAGCAGTACTTC. Encoded protein: CASSSTTGGEQYF.

The chain has TRBV4-1 and TRBJ2-3; 12 bases are a match to TRBD2. Germline V gives CDR1 MGHRA, CDR2 YSYEKL. Trimming removed 4 bases from V and 2 bases from J; junction bases left unmatched: 10. This CDR3 spans 18 amino acids. This CDR3 is CASSPRTWTSGTTDTQYF. DNA for the CDR3: TGCGCCAGCAGCCCTAGAACGTGGACTAGCGGGACCACAGATACGCAGTATTTT.

There are a few counts of this clone. This chain uses TRBV21-1 with TRBJ1-5; the table names TRBD1, a call not compared with the DNA. TRBV21-1 is listed as a pseudogene. The CDR3 runs 16 residues. CDR3 region: CASSKAGQGGYQPQHF. CDR3 nucleotide sequence: TGTGCCAGCAGCAAAGCGGGACAGGGAGGGTATCAGCCCCAGCATTTT.

This clone was picked up a small number of times. V usage is TRBV9 and J usage is TRBJ2-2, with 13 bases that match TRBD2. The CDR3 covers 16 residues. Trimming removed 3 bases from V and 7 bases from J; junction bases left unmatched: 6. From germline, CDR1 is SGDLS and CDR2 YYNGEE. CDR3 nucleotides: TGTGCCAGCAGCGACGGGACTAGCGGGAAAGGCGGGGAGCTGTTTTTT. It is translated as CASSDGTSGKGGELFF.

This clone was counted between two and nine times. This sequence joins TRBV28 and TRBJ2-3, with D perhaps matching TRBD2 (5 bases). Per the germline V gene, CDR1 is MDHEN and CDR2 is SYDVKM. V was clipped by 6 bases and J by 0 bases, with 13 bases between them. The CDR3 totals 15 residues. Written as DNA, the CDR3 is TGTGCCAGCAGCCCCTGGACGGGGAGCACAGATACGCAGTATTTT. This translates into CASSPWTGSTDTQYF. Complete variable domain (other parts from reference TRBV28 and TRBJ2-3): DVKVTQSSRYLVKRTGEKVFLECVQDMDHENMFWYRQDPGLGLRLIYFSYDVKMKEKGDIPEGYSVSREKKERFSLILESASTNQTSMYLCASSPWTGSTDTQYFGPGTRLTVL.

The genes are TRBV9 and TRBJ1-1; D not certain. The V end was cut by 0 bases, the J end by 3 bases, with 6 bases between. Germline lookup yields CDR1 SGDLS and CDR2 YYNGEE. The CDR3 runs to 13 residues. For the CDR3, the DNA is TGTGCCAGCAGCGTAGACCTAGACACTGAAGCTTTCTTT. Translated: CASSVDLDTEAFF.

This clone was seen a handful of times. The V call is TRBV5-1, the J call TRBJ2-1; 16 bases are shared with TRBD2. The V and J ends lost 3 bases and 10 bases, in that order; junction bases with no gene match: 10. The CDR3 is made up of 17 amino acids. Germline V lookup: CDR1 SGHRS, CDR2 YFSETQ. CDR3 in amino acids: CASSYDVGTSGRGEQFF. The CDR3, as DNA: TGCGCCAGCAGCTATGACGTGGGGACTAGCGGGAGGGGAGAGCAGTTCTTC.

This chain links TRBV5-1 with TRBJ2-7, with 8 bases matching TRBD1. V lost 5 bases to trimming and J lost 5 bases; unmatched junction nucleotides: 6. CDR3 length: 13 residues. Germline V gene data show CDR1 as SGHRS and CDR2 as YFSETQ. The CDR3 sequence is CASRRQGLNEQYF. CDR3 in DNA: TGCGCCAGCAGACGACAGGGGTTGAACGAGCAGTACTTC. The full variable domain, its missing parts supplied by reference TRBV5-1 and TRBJ2-7, is KAGVTQTPRYLIKTRGQQVTLSCSPISGHRSVSWYQQTPGQGLQFLFEYFSETQRNKGNFPGRFSGRQFSNSRSEMNVSTLELGDSALYLCASRRQGLNEQYFGPGTRLTVT.

CDR3 nucleotide sequence: TGCAGCGCCACCCCCCCGACACGGCAGAACTATGGCTACACCTTC. The encoded protein is CSATPPTRQNYGYTF. The genes are TRBV29-1 and TRBJ1-2, with no clear D. V lost 7 bases to trimming and J lost 2 bases, with 20 bases between them. The CDR3 length is 15 residues. The V gene's germline CDR1 is SQVTM and CDR2 ANQGSEA. Using reference TRBV29-1 and TRBJ1-2 for the parts outside the CDR3, the full variable domain is SAVISQKPSRDICQRGTSLTIQCQVDSQVTMMFWYRQQPGQSLTLIATANQGSEATYESGFVIDKFPISRPNLTFSTLTVSNMSPEDSSIYLCSATPPTRQNYGYTFGSGTRLTVV.

This chain links TRBV11-2 with TRBJ2-7, with 7 nucleotides matching TRBD2. The CDR3 loop spans 14 amino acids. Trimming removed 5 bases from V and 4 bases from J; junction bases left unmatched: 8. Germline V CDR1 and CDR2: SGHAT, FQNNGV. The CDR3 DNA reads as TGTGCCAGCAGCCTAGGGCGGGGGATGTACGAGCAGTACTTC. It is translated as CASSLGRGMYEQYF.

The chain couples TRBV2 to TRBJ2-1, with TRBD2 as a possible D gene (7 bases). Between the trimmed V and J ends, which lost 3 bases and 2 bases, there was a span of 11 bases. Germline V gene lookup returns CDR1 SNHLY and CDR2 FYNNEI. The CDR3 contains 15 residues. For the CDR3, the DNA is TGTGCCAGCAGTGAGGAGGGGGGGGCCTACAATGAGCAGTTCTTC. This codes for CASSEEGGAYNEQFF. The variable domain in full, completed from reference TRBV2 and TRBJ2-1, reads EPEVTQTPSHQVTQMGQEVILRCVPISNHLYFYWYRQILGQKVEFLVSFYNNEISEKSEIFDDQFSVERPDGSNFTLKIRSTKLEDSAMYFCASSEEGGAYNEQFFGPGTRLTVL.

V usage is TRBV7-2 and J usage is TRBJ2-3, with D perhaps matching TRBD1 (6 bases). V shed 5 bases and J shed 4 bases, with 13 bases lying between them. The CDR3 is made up of 14 amino acids. Germline values: CDR1 SGHTA, CDR2 FQGNSA. This CDR3 reads CASSILGGADTQYF. For the CDR3, the DNA is TGTGCCAGCAGCATACTTGGGGGCGCAGATACGCAGTATTTT.

The V and J genes are TRBV2 and TRBJ2-7; weak D call: TRBD1 (6 bases). V lost 6 bases and J 0 bases, leaving 12 bases between the germline ends. In germline, CDR1 is SNHLY, CDR2 FYNNEI. The CDR3 sequence is 14 residues long. The CDR3 protein is CASRAQGPSYEQYF. CDR3 nucleotide sequence: TGTGCCAGCAGAGCACAGGGCCCCTCCTACGAGCAGTACTTC.

This chain uses TRBV27 with TRBJ1-2; D is uncertain. CDR1 and CDR2 from the germline V gene are MNHEY and SMNVEV (reference sequence). The ends were cut back, 3 bases at V and 2 bases at J, with 7 bases in the middle. This CDR3 is built from 13 residues. DNA of the CDR3: TGTGCCAGCAGTTTCAGACTGAACTATGGCTACACCTTC. It translates to CASSFRLNYGYTF.

This chain uses TRBV29-1 with TRBJ2-2, with 8 bases fitting TRBD1. The CDR3 consists of 13 residues. J lost 4 bases, V lost 7 bases, and 5 bases had no gene match. CDR1 is SQVTM and CDR2 is ANQGSEA in the germline V gene. CDR3 sequence (DNA): TGCAGCGCCAGGGGGCGCGTCACCGGGGAGCTGTTTTTT. It encodes CSARGRVTGELFF.

This clone came up a few times. This sequence joins TRBV18 and TRBJ2-1; maybe TRBD2 (6 bases). Germline V gene sequence: CDR1 KGHSH, CDR2 LQKENI. The V gene lost 7 bases and the J gene lost 2 bases, with 15 bases spanning the gap. CDR3 size: 15 residues. The CDR3 DNA is TGTGCCAGCTTCCTGACTAGGGTAACCTACAATGAGCAGTTCTTC. Translating gives CASFLTRVTYNEQFF.

V usage is TRBV30 and J usage is TRBJ1-1; a weak D match, TRBD1 (5 bases). Germline CDR1 is GTSNPN and CDR2 is SVGIG (reference sequence). V was shortened by 4 bases and J by 5 bases, with 8 bases between the two germline ends. This CDR3 contains 11 residues. The CDR3 DNA is TGTGCCTGGACAAGGGGAACTGAAGCTTTCTTT. This sequence encodes CAWTRGTEAFF.

The V gene is TRBV5-1, the J gene TRBJ2-5; 11 bases fit TRBD1. This CDR3 region has 13 residues. V trimming: 6 bases; J trimming: 5 bases; junction bases outside the gene matches: 3. Germline assignment: CDR1 SGHRS and CDR2 YFSETQ. Here the CDR3 reads CASKWTGGETQYF. The DNA of the CDR3 is TGCGCCAGCAAATGGACAGGGGGCGAGACCCAGTACTTC.

The table lists this clone with a few counts. The V call is TRBV15, the J call TRBJ2-1; TRBD1 is a possible D gene (5 bases). The germline V and J ends were trimmed by 0 bases and 11 bases, with 14 bases remaining between them. The CDR3 covers 14 residues. The germline V gene has CDR1 LNHNV and CDR2 YYDKDF (reference sequence). This chain's CDR3 is CATSRERRGQKQFF. CDR3 DNA sequence: TGTGCCACCAGCAGAGAAAGAAGAGGACAAAAGCAGTTCTTC.

This clone was observed a handful of times. CDR3 sequence reads: CASSSSLANTGELFF. The CDR3 DNA reads as TGTGCCAGCAGCTCATCTCTAGCGAACACCGGGGAGCTGTTTTTT. This sequence joins TRBV7-3 and TRBJ2-2, with no clear D. From germline, CDR1 is SGHTA and CDR2 FQGTGA. The V end was cut by 4 bases, the J end by 0 bases, with 9 bases between. The CDR3 runs to 15 residues. The full variable domain, with the rest looked up from reference TRBV7-3 and TRBJ2-2, is GAGVSQTPSNKVTEKGKYVELRCDPISGHTALYWYRQSLGQGPEFLIYFQGTGAADDSGLPNDRFFAVRPEGSVSTLKIQRTERGDSAVYLCASSSSLANTGELFFGEGSRLTVL.

This rearrangement joins TRBV29-1 to TRBJ1-2; weak D call: TRBD1 (5 bases). Trimming left V 4 bases short and J 1 base short, with 7 bases between. Germline CDR1 reads SQVTM; CDR2 reads ANQGSEA. The CDR3 is made up of 12 amino acids. This CDR3 reads CSVARDNYGYTF. CDR3 in DNA: TGCAGCGTTGCCAGGGATAACTATGGCTACACCTTC. The variable domain in full, completed from reference TRBV29-1 and TRBJ1-2, reads SAVISQKPSRDICQRGTSLTIQCQVDSQVTMMFWYRQQPGQSLTLIATANQGSEATYESGFVIDKFPISRPNLTFSTLTVSNMSPEDSSIYLCSVARDNYGYTFGSGTRLTVV.

The genes are TRBV5-4 and TRBJ2-3; 10 bases map to TRBD1. CDR3 length: 14 residues. The V and J ends lost 3 bases and 6 bases, in that order; junction bases with no gene match: 4. Germline V gene sequence: CDR1 SGHNT, CDR2 YYREEE (reference sequence). Here the CDR3 DNA reads TGTGCCAGCAGCTCCGGGACAGGGGTTGATACGCAGTATTTT. Encoded protein: CASSSGTGVDTQYF.

J is TRBJ1-5 and V is TRBV27, with 9 bases fitting TRBD1. The CDR3 is 13 amino acids. Germline values: CDR1 MNHEY, CDR2 SMNVEV (reference sequence). V was pared by 6 bases and J by 6 bases, with 3 bases of the junction left unmatched. This chain's CDR3 is CASRQGASQPQHF. The CDR3 coding sequence is TGTGCCAGCAGACAGGGGGCAAGTCAGCCCCAGCATTTT.

The rearrangement links TRBV30 to TRBJ2-7, with D possibly being TRBD2 (6 bases). Germline V gene lookup returns CDR1 GTSNPN and CDR2 SVGIG (reference sequence). V was trimmed by 3 bases and J by 0 bases, leaving 18 bases between them. This CDR3 region has 16 residues. CDR3 protein: CAWSKGEVPLSYEQYF. The CDR3 DNA sequence: TGTGCCTGGAGCAAAGGGGAGGTGCCCCTCTCCTACGAGCAGTACTTC.

The table lists this clone with a few counts. V gene TRBV19 combines with J gene TRBJ2-3; the match to TRBD1 covers 7 bases. CDR3 length: 13 residues. Germline assignment: CDR1 LNHDA and CDR2 SQIVND (reference sequence). The J segment lost 3 bases and the V segment lost 5 bases, leaving 2 bases of the junction unmatched. This chain's CDR3 is CASSDRVTDTQYF. The DNA for the CDR3 is TGTGCCAGTAGTGACAGGGTTACAGATACGCAGTATTTT. The whole variable domain, filled in from reference TRBV19 and TRBJ2-3, reads DGGITQSPKYLFRKEGQNVTLSCEQNLNHDAMYWYRQDPGQGLRLIYYSQIVNDFQKGDIAEGYSVSREKKESFPLTVTSAQKNPTAFYLCASSDRVTDTQYFGPGTRLTVL.

The V call is TRBV2, the J call TRBJ2-5; 8 bases map to TRBD2. Losses at the gene ends were 10 bases for V and 5 bases for J; bases not matched to a gene: 9. This CDR3 comprises 13 residues. From germline, CDR1 is SNHLY and CDR2 FYNNEI. The CDR3 coding sequence is TGTGCCACCGGTGTGGTAGCGGGGGAGACCCAGTACTTC. Residues: CATGVVAGETQYF.

This clone was seen a handful of times. V is TRBV28 and J is TRBJ2-7; 9 bases fit TRBD1. CDR3 length: 16 amino acids. Germline V gives CDR1 MDHEN, CDR2 SYDVKM. J gave up 4 bases and V 5 bases, and 12 bases lay outside the gene matches. In DNA form, the CDR3 reads TGTGCCAGCAGTCCCTTGCCGGGACAGGGTGGTTACGAGCAGTACTTC. Protein product: CASSPLPGQGGYEQYF.

The V call is TRBV7-9, the J call TRBJ2-3; unclear D gene. Trimming took off 5 bases at V and 0 bases at J, with 12 bases between the two ends. Per the germline V gene, CDR1 is SEHNR and CDR2 is FQNEAQ (reference sequence). The CDR3 is 15 amino acids. CDR3 region: CASSPKRASTDTQYF. The CDR3 nucleotides read TGTGCCAGCAGCCCGAAACGAGCGAGCACAGATACGCAGTATTTT.

The CDR3 spells CASRTTREQYF. CDR3 nucleotides: TGTGCCAGCAGGACGACTAGGGAGCAGTACTTC. This chain connects TRBV27 to TRBJ2-7; tentative D call: TRBD2 (6 bases). Per the germline V gene, CDR1 is MNHEY and CDR2 is SMNVEV (reference sequence). CDR3 size: 11 residues. Trimming stripped 6 bases from V and 7 bases from J, with 10 bases between.

This clone was found a few times. V usage is TRBV28 and J usage is TRBJ2-5; maybe TRBD1 (5 bases). Germline CDR1 and CDR2: MDHEN and SYDVKM. V was trimmed by 6 bases and J by 4 bases, leaving 9 bases between them. CDR3 length: 12 residues. The CDR3 region is CASRTDSETQYF. The CDR3 bases are TGTGCCAGCAGGACAGATTCAGAGACCCAGTACTTC.

This clone was found a few times. This chain connects TRBV11-2 to TRBJ1-2; D perhaps matches TRBD1 (6 bases). Germline values: CDR1 SGHAT, CDR2 FQNNGV. Deletions cut 5 bases from V and 8 bases from J, with 15 bases between. This CDR3 is built from 13 residues. This CDR3 is CASSPVGGQGYTF. CDR3 sequence (DNA): TGTGCCAGCAGCCCCGTGGGGGGGCAAGGCTACACCTTC.